This is a list of T cell receptor beta chains from one sample in a study of blood T cell repertoires in COVID-19. The assay was immunoSEQ multiplex PCR, and TCRdb's table has in-frame clones only and misses some. The sample lists 250,000 to 350,000 clones; 88% were seen once. What was sequenced was PBMCs or T cells enriched from blood (not recorded which). These TCRs come from a woman aged 45 to 65 who had recovered from COVID-19. CDR3s include the opening cysteine and the closing phenylalanine or tryptophan. D genes are given only for firm matches. For some rows the clone size is stated as once, few or many, or as a class when expanded; others skip it.

cdr3_aa cdr3_nt d_call cdr3_length v_call clone_size j_call
CASSSPPGQGALDTQYF TGTGCCAGCAGCTCCCCCCCGGGACAGGGGGCTTTAGATACGCAGTATTTT TRBD1 17 TRBV16 - TRBJ2-3
CASSLRDGRAYEQYF TGTGCTAGCAGCTTACGTGACGGGAGGGCCTACGAGCAGTACTTC TRBD2 15 TRBV7-7 - TRBJ2-7
CASEAGIPGELFF TGTGCCAGCGAAGCGGGAATCCCCGGGGAGCTGTTTTTT TRBD2 13 TRBV9 - TRBJ2-2
CACRGTTSYEQYF TGTGCCTGTAGGGGGACGACGTCCTACGAGCAGTACTTC - 13 TRBV6-5 - TRBJ2-7
CASSSLQGYYGYTF TGTGCCAGCAGCTCTCTACAGGGCTACTATGGCTACACCTTC - 14 TRBV11-2 - TRBJ1-2
CASSGQDNSPLHF TGTGCCAGCAGTGGCCAGGATAATTCACCCCTCCACTTT - 13 TRBV12-3/TRBV12-4 - TRBJ1-6
CASSSTGTNTGELFF TGTGCCAGCAGCTCGACAGGGACGAACACCGGGGAGCTGTTTTTT TRBD1 15 TRBV6-2/TRBV6-3 once TRBJ2-2
CASSQSRGSYGYTF TGTGCCAGCAGCCAATCGCGGGGGAGTTATGGCTACACCTTC - 14 TRBV14 - TRBJ1-2
CASSVQASDTGELFF TGTGCCAGCAGCGTACAAGCTAGCGACACCGGGGAGCTGTTTTTT - 15 TRBV7-9 - TRBJ2-2
CASSWGLARYNEQFF TGTGCCAGCAGCTGGGGACTAGCGCGGTACAATGAGCAGTTCTTC TRBD2 15 TRBV7-9 - TRBJ2-1
CASSLGQNPYSNQPQHF TGTGCCAGCAGTTTGGGACAGAATCCTTATAGCAATCAGCCCCAGCATTTT TRBD1 17 TRBV28 - TRBJ1-5
CASSGTGMYGYTF TGTGCCAGCAGTGGCACCGGGATGTATGGCTACACCTTC - 13 TRBV28 once TRBJ1-2
CASSRLAGSGEQYF TGTGCCAGCAGCCGCCTAGCGGGTTCGGGGGAGCAGTACTTC TRBD2 14 TRBV7-2 - TRBJ2-7
CASSLNSGWGQFF TGTGCCAGCAGTTTAAACAGCGGGTGGGGACAGTTCTTC - 13 TRBV27 - TRBJ2-1
CASSLWSRGPRAEAFF TGTGCCAGCAGTTTATGGAGCAGGGGCCCCAGGGCTGAAGCTTTCTTT - 16 TRBV28 - TRBJ1-1
CASSIQGYGYTF TGTGCCAGCAGTATACAGGGCTATGGCTACACCTTC - 12 TRBV6-2/TRBV6-3 - TRBJ1-2
CASSLELAVFLAKNIQYF TGTGCCAGCAGTTTGGAACTAGCGGTATTCCTAGCCAAAAACATTCAGTACTTC TRBD2 18 TRBV6-2/TRBV6-3 - TRBJ2-4
CASSPDRVYGYTF TGTGCCAGCAGCCCCGACAGGGTCTATGGCTACACCTTC TRBD1 13 TRBV7-2 - TRBJ1-2
CASSTSGYEQYF TGTGCCAGCAGTACCAGCGGCTACGAGCAGTACTTC - 12 TRBV27 - TRBJ2-7
CASSPRTPTHNEQFF TGTGCCAGCAGCCCTCGGACTCCTACACACAATGAGCAGTTCTTC - 15 TRBV21-1 - TRBJ2-1
CASRSTGTNEKLFF TGTGCCAGTCGATCAACCGGGACAAATGAAAAACTGTTTTTT - 14 TRBV19 few TRBJ1-4
CASSNDRGLPYGYTF TGTGCCAGTAGTAACGACAGGGGTTTGCCCTATGGCTACACCTTC TRBD1 15 TRBV19 - TRBJ1-2
CASRPLRGNNSPLHF TGTGCCAGCAGACCCCTGAGGGGGAACAATTCACCCCTCCACTTT - 15 TRBV11-2 - TRBJ1-6
CASSSGTVPGELFF TGTGCCAGCAGCTCCGGGACAGTACCCGGGGAGCTGTTTTTT TRBD1 14 TRBV5-8 - TRBJ2-2
CASSLGSGPTNEQFF TGTGCCAGCAGCTTAGGTAGCGGTCCAACCAATGAGCAGTTCTTC - 15 TRBV7-3 once TRBJ2-1
CASSTTGGSYNEQFF TGCGCCAGCAGCACGACAGGGGGCTCCTACAATGAGCAGTTCTTC TRBD1 15 TRBV5-1 - TRBJ2-1
CASSSRTGGLSGNTIYF TGTGCCAGCAGCTCCCGGACAGGGGGCCTCTCTGGAAACACCATATATTTT TRBD1 17 TRBV14 - TRBJ1-3
CASSPSPSSYEQYF TGTGCCAGCTCACCATCTCCTAGCTCCTACGAGCAGTACTTC - 14 TRBV18 once TRBJ2-7
CASSSGLAVTSSTDTQYF TGTGCCAGCAGCTCGGGACTAGCGGTGACCTCTAGCACAGATACGCAGTATTTT TRBD2 18 TRBV7-6 - TRBJ2-3
CASRTDREDGYTF TGTGCCAGCAGAACGGACAGGGAAGATGGCTACACCTTC TRBD1 13 TRBV6-5 few TRBJ1-2
CASSRTAKNIQYF TGTGCCAGCAGCAGAACTGCCAAAAACATTCAGTACTTC - 13 TRBV7-2 - TRBJ2-4
CASSRAEGPPSYEQYF TGCGCCAGCAGCCGCGCGGAGGGACCACCCTCCTACGAGCAGTACTTC - 16 TRBV5-1 once TRBJ2-7
CASSRDWGGQPQHF TGTGCCAGTAGTAGGGACTGGGGGGGCCAGCCCCAGCATTTT - 14 TRBV19 - TRBJ1-5
CASSPIRTGGHEQYF TGTGCCAGCAGCCCTATACGGACAGGGGGCCACGAGCAGTACTTC TRBD1 15 TRBV11-2 - TRBJ2-7
CASSAVRAYEQYF TGTGCCAGCAGCGCGGTGCGGGCCTACGAGCAGTACTTC - 13 TRBV5-6 - TRBJ2-7
CASSKSGTAPPTNEKLFF TGTGCCAGCTCAAAATCCGGGACAGCTCCTCCAACTAATGAAAAACTGTTTTTT TRBD1 18 TRBV18 - TRBJ1-4
CSVEDDAGTNYGYTF TGCAGCGTTGAAGATGACGCAGGGACTAACTATGGCTACACCTTC - 15 TRBV29-1 - TRBJ1-2
CASSPSVSNQPQHF TGTGCCAGCAGCCCCTCCGTTAGCAATCAGCCCCAGCATTTT - 14 TRBV9 - TRBJ1-5
CASSATGTGGPNEQFF TGCGCCAGCAGCGCAACCGGGACAGGGGGCCCAAATGAGCAGTTCTTC TRBD1 16 TRBV5-1 - TRBJ2-1
CASSQDVAGSYNEQFF TGCGCCAGCAGCCAAGATGTCGCAGGATCATACAATGAGCAGTTCTTC - 16 TRBV4-3 - TRBJ2-1
CASSFGRPNEKLFF TGCGCCAGCAGCTTTGGGAGGCCCAATGAAAAACTGTTTTTT - 14 TRBV5-1 - TRBJ1-4
CASSDGGNTGELFF TGTGCCAGCAGCGACGGGGGGAACACCGGGGAGCTGTTTTTT - 14 TRBV9 once TRBJ2-2
CASSIQVAEQFF TGTGCCAGCAGCATACAAGTAGCTGAGCAGTTCTTC - 12 TRBV6-2/TRBV6-3 - TRBJ2-1
CASSPLDSTHSRQYF TGTGCCAGCAGTCCCTTGGACAGTACCCACTCACGGCAGTACTTC - 15 TRBV27 - TRBJ2-7
CASSLGLNRGLGYEQYF TGTGCCAGCAGCTTAGGGTTGAACAGGGGGCTAGGGTACGAGCAGTACTTC TRBD1 17 TRBV7-4 - TRBJ2-7
CATSDNRGHQPQHF TGTGCCACCAGTGATAATAGGGGCCATCAGCCCCAGCATTTT - 14 TRBV24-1 - TRBJ1-5
CASSHRRGEQYF TGTGCCAGCAGTCATAGGAGGGGCGAGCAGTACTTC - 12 TRBV6-2/TRBV6-3 - TRBJ2-7
CASSPQELAGTYNEQFF TGCGCCAGCAGCCCGCAGGAACTAGCGGGTACCTACAATGAGCAGTTCTTC TRBD2 17 TRBV4-1 - TRBJ2-1
CASSLSGHKMNTEAFF TGTGCCAGCAGTTTATCCGGACACAAAATGAACACTGAAGCTTTCTTT - 16 TRBV27 - TRBJ1-1
CASSQANRGAWQPQHF TGTGCCAGCAGCCAAGCCAATCGGGGAGCATGGCAGCCCCAGCATTTT - 16 TRBV4-2 - TRBJ1-5
CAISESAGVGGEQFF TGTGCCATCAGTGAGTCAGCGGGAGTCGGTGGTGAGCAGTTCTTC TRBD2 15 TRBV10-3 - TRBJ2-1
CASSSSRFGASTGELFF TGTGCCAGCAGTTCATCCAGGTTTGGGGCGAGCACCGGGGAGCTGTTTTTT - 17 TRBV28 once TRBJ2-2
CSASGDLLAGGRQETQYF TGCAGTGCTAGTGGGGACTTACTAGCGGGAGGACGACAAGAGACCCAGTACTTC TRBD2 18 TRBV20-1 - TRBJ2-5
CASLGLAGNNEQFF TGTGCCAGCCTCGGACTAGCGGGAAACAATGAGCAGTTCTTC TRBD2 14 TRBV18 - TRBJ2-1
CASSQDSRLTDDYGYTF TGCGCCAGCAGCCAAGATTCGAGGTTGACCGACGACTATGGCTACACCTTC - 17 TRBV4-3 - TRBJ1-2